In this sample, the clone carrying this T cell receptor (beta chain) turned up many times. No antigen is known for it. Germline assignment: CDR1 MNHEY and CDR2 SVGAGI. The CDR3 is made up of 11 amino acids. Trimming shortened V by 7 bases and J by 10 bases, and 11 bases separated the two germline ends. Genomic DNA provided the template from which TCR beta VDJ and CDR3 profiles were obtained. TCRdb called the reads again in MiXCR, with one record for every CDR3 protein. Of about 220,000 distinct CDR3 sequences listed, 30% to 40% are singletons. The entry originates in a study of CD8+CD57+ T cells in acquired aplastic anemia. Study as a whole: Sorted CD4+ and CD8+ cell DNA averaged about 3.5 ug. Overall study results and limits: A set of approximately 29 CD8+ CDR3 sequences was shared between patients and controls, and these sequences appeared highly expressed in patients.

The sample was sorted CD4+, CD8+, or CD8+CD57+ T cells (not recorded which) from PBMCs. The TCR originated in a human donor in good health, serving as a control. V gene TRBV6-5 combines with J gene TRBJ2-1, with D tentatively TRBD2 (6 bases). The CDR3 DNA follows: TGTGCCAGCAACCGCGGGACGGAGCAGTTCTTC. Its protein product is CASNRGTEQFF.